Given below is one TCR beta chain in context. These data are taken from a study of cytomegalovirus exposure and HLA in healthy donors. A multiplex PCR was run with 60 Vbeta primers and 13 Jbeta primers. The method was immunoSEQ multiplex PCR; TCRdb's version includes in-frame clones alone and lacks a portion of them. The sample records around 94,000 clones, 65% to 85% being singletons. The sequence was collected from a man aged 18-30 years in good health and CMV-seronegative. Source material: PBMCs.

CDR3 sequence reads: CASKGRNEQFF. The CDR3 coding sequence is TGTGCCAGCAAAGGGAGAAATGAGCAGTTCTTC. V usage is TRBV2 and J usage is TRBJ2-1, with D possibly matching TRBD2 (5 bases). The CDR3 spans 11 residues. V dropped 7 bases and J dropped 7 bases, with 8 bases sitting between them. Germline-derived CDR1 and CDR2 are SNHLY and FYNNEI.